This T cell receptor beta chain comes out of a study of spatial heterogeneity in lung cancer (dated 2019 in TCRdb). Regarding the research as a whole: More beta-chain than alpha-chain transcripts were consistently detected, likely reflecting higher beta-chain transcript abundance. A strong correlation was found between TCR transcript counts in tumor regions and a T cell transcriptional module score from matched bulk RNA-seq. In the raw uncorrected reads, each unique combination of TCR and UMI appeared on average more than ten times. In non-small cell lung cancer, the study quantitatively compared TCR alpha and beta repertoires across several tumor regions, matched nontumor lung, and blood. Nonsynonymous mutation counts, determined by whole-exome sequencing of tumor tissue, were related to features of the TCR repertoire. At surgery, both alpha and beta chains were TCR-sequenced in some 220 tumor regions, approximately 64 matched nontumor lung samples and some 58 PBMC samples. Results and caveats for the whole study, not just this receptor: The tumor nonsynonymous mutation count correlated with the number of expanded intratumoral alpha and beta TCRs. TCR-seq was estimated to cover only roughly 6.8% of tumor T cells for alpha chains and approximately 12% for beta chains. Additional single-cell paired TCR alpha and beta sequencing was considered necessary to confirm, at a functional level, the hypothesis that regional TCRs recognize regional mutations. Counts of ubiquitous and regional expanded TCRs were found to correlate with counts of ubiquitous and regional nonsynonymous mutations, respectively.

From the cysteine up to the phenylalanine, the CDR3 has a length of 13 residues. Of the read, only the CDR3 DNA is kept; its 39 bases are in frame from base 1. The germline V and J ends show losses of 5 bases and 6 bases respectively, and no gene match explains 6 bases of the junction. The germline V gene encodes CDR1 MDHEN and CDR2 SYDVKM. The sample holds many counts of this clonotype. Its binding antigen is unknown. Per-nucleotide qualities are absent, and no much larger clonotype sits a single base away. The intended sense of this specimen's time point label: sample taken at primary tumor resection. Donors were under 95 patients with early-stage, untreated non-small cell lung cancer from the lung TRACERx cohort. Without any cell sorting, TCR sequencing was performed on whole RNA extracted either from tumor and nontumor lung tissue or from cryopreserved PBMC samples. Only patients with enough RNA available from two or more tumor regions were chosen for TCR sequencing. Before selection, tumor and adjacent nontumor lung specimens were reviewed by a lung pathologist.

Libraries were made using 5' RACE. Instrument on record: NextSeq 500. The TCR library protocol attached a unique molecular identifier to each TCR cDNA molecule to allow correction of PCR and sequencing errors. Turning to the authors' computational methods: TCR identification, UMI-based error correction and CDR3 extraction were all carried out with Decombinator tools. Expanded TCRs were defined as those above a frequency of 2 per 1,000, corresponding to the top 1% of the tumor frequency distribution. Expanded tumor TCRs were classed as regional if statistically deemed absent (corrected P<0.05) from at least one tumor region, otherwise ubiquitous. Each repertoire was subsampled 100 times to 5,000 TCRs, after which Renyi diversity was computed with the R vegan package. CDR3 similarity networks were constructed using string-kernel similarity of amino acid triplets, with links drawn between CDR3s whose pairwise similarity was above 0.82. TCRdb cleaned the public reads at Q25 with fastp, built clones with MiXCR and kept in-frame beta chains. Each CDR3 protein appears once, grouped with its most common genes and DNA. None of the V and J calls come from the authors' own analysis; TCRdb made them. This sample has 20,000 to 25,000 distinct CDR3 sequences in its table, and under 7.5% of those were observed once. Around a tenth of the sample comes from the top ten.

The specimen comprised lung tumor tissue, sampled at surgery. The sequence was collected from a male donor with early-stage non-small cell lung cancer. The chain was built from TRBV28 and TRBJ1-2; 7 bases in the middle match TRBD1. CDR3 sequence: CASSLDRVNGYTF. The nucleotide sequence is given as TGTGCCAGCAGTCTCGACAGGGTAAATGGCTACACCTTC.